Presented here are 11 T cell receptor beta chains from one specimen sequenced in a study of CD8+ T cells in alopecia areata (dated by TCRdb to the late 2010s). Taken with the paper, the label for time point translates to: about four weeks on oral tofacitinib. This specimen's treatment or condition label, per the study, means: oral pan-JAK inhibitor, 5-10 mg twice daily. Receptor amplification or capture employed the immunoSEQ multiplex PCR assay. To provide template for TCR sequencing, every sample had RNA extracted and reverse transcribed into cDNA. TCRdb carries this immuneACCESS record with in-frame sequences only. Its versions omit some clonotypes, under half of them owing to an unresolved V gene in the studies checked, with the rest unexplained. For this sample the table gives over 120,000 clones, of which less than 70% were detected only once. 15% to 20% of the sample belongs to the ten largest clones.

The sequencing used CD8+ T cells sorted from blood, collected at week 4, from a patient treated with tofacitinib. The origin of the receptors is a human donor with alopecia areata.

DNA for the CDR3: TGTGCCAGCAGTTCGACAGGGGGGTTTGAAAAACTGTTTTTT. Translating it yields CASSSTGGFEKLFF. J is TRBJ1-4 and V is TRBV27; 9 bases agree with TRBD1. After removal of 4 bases from V and 7 bases from J, the junction contained 4 bases not matched to a gene. The CDR3 has 14 amino acids. Germline loops: CDR1 MNHEY, CDR2 SMNVEV (reference sequence).

This rearrangement joins TRBV15 to TRBJ2-3; 8 positions match TRBD1. This CDR3 has 14 residues. Trimming took 8 bases from V and 2 from J; bases not matched to a gene: 6. Germline lookup yields CDR1 LNHNV and CDR2 YYDKDF (reference sequence). CDR3 DNA: TGTGCCACCCTCGACAGGGGCTCCACAGATACGCAGTATTTT. It is translated as CATLDRGSTDTQYF.

The rearrangement uses TRBV6-1 and TRBJ1-2; 8 positions match TRBD1. With V trimmed by 4 bases and J by 2 bases, 6 bases remained unmatched. This CDR3 comprises 15 residues. Germline V gene data show CDR1 as MNHNS and CDR2 as SASEGT. The CDR3 bases are TGTGCCAGCAGTGCGACCGGGACAGGCAACTATGGCTACACCTTC. Encoded protein: CASSATGTGNYGYTF.

This clone was recorded a few times. The J gene is TRBJ2-7, the V gene TRBV5-6, with D perhaps TRBD1 (5 bases). CDR3 length equals 12 residues. From germline, CDR1 is SGHDT and CDR2 YYEEEE. V lost 4 bases to trimming and J lost 4 bases, with 9 bases between them. CDR3: CASSAQEYEQYF. The CDR3, as DNA: TGTGCCAGCAGCGCACAGGAGTACGAGCAGTACTTC. Full variable domain (rest looked up from reference TRBV5-6 and TRBJ2-7): DAGVTQSPTHLIKTRGQQVTLRCSPKSGHDTVSWYQQALGQGPQFIFQYYEEEERQRGNFPDRFSGHQFPNYSSELNVNALLLGDSALYLCASSAQEYEQYFGPGTRLTVT.

This clone turned up a few times. The chain recombines TRBV11-2 with TRBJ2-7; tentative D call: TRBD2 (6 bases). Trimming took 4 bases from V and 0 from J, leaving 10 bases between them. Germline CDR1 reads SGHAT; CDR2 reads FQNNGV. The CDR3 is 14 residues long. CDR3 region: CASSSGLNSYEQYF. CDR3 coding DNA: TGTGCCAGCAGCTCGGGACTGAACTCCTACGAGCAGTACTTC.

This clone was counted ten times or more. The gene calls are TRBV6-4 and TRBJ2-3, with 9 bases aligning to TRBD2. V was pared by 3 bases and J by 6 bases, with 7 bases of the junction left unmatched. This CDR3 spans 15 amino acids. Per the germline V gene, CDR1 is MRHNA and CDR2 is SNTAGT. In DNA, the CDR3 is TGTGCCAGCAGTGATACTAGCGGGCCGGCGGATACGCAGTATTTT. Protein: CASSDTSGPADTQYF.

The chain has TRBV27 and TRBJ2-7; weak D call: TRBD1 (6 bases). This CDR3 is built from 13 residues. V was pared by 10 bases and J by 6 bases, with 19 bases between. CDR1 is MNHEY and CDR2 is SMNVEV in the germline V gene (reference sequence). The CDR3 region has the DNA TGTGCCACCTCCCTAGGGAGCAGGGGCGAGCAGTACTTC. Protein: CATSLGSRGEQYF.

V and J are TRBV30 and TRBJ1-1; weak D call: TRBD1 (5 bases). Trimming removed 0 bases at V and 5 bases at J, with 13 bases between. The CDR3 has 14 amino acids. The germline V gene has CDR1 GTSNPN and CDR2 SVGIG (reference sequence). This chain's CDR3 is CAWSVRQKGTEAFF. Written as DNA, the CDR3 is TGTGCCTGGAGTGTCCGACAGAAGGGGACTGAAGCTTTCTTT.

This clone was detected only a few times. V usage is TRBV29-1 and J usage is TRBJ1-2; TRBD1 aligns across 7 bases. Trimming at V came to 4 bases and at J to 6 bases, leaving 11 bases not matched to a gene. CDR3 length: 14 residues. Germline V CDR1 and CDR2: SQVTM, ANQGSEA. This CDR3 is CSVAGAGTEDGYTF. CDR3 nucleotide sequence: TGCAGCGTTGCAGGTGCCGGGACAGAAGATGGCTACACCTTC.

V is TRBV27 and J is TRBJ1-5; D is ambiguous. This CDR3 has 13 residues. Germline V CDR1 and CDR2: MNHEY, SMNVEV (reference sequence). V gave up 3 bases and J gave up 0 bases, with 3 bases separating them. The CDR3 DNA reads as TGTGCCAGCAGTTTTCGTAGCAATCAGCCCCAGCATTTT. This sequence encodes CASSFRSNQPQHF.

In its sample, this clone was seen once. V gene TRBV7-9 combines with J gene TRBJ2-7, with 9 bases lining up with TRBD1. Trimming cost V 5 bases and J 5 bases; bases outside gene matches: 10. CDR3 length: 15 amino acids. Looked up from germline, CDR1 is SEHNR and CDR2 is FQNEAQ (reference sequence). The CDR3 DNA follows: TGTGCCAGCAGCGTTCCCGGGACAGGGACCCACGAGCAGTACTTC. Its translation: CASSVPGTGTHEQYF.